The 24 T cell receptor beta chains reported below all come from one sample, sequenced in a study of shared clonotypes between healthy human individuals. The repertoire was sequenced with immunoSEQ multiplex PCR; TCRdb's copy has only in-frame clones and lacks some. The sample holds more than 550,000 clones, 55% to 80% seen once. Sequenced input: memory CD4+ T cells sorted from blood. Subset meaning: CD45RA-negative fraction. Receptors originate from a woman in her twenties or thirties in good health.

This rearrangement joins TRBV6-4 to TRBJ1-3, with D maybe TRBD1 (6 bases). Looked up from germline, CDR1 is MRHNA and CDR2 is SNTAGT. This CDR3 region has 13 residues. V lost 10 bases and J 3 bases, leaving 13 bases between the germline ends. CDR3 nucleotide sequence: TGTGCCACCAGGGGAGGGTATGGAAACACCATATATTTT. The encoded protein is CATRGGYGNTIYF.

The chain joins TRBV27 to TRBJ2-1; tentative D call: TRBD2 (5 bases). The length of the CDR3 is 14 residues. The ends were cut back, 4 bases at V and 3 bases at J, with 10 bases in the middle. In germline, CDR1 is MNHEY, CDR2 SMNVEV (reference sequence). In DNA, the CDR3 is TGTGCCAGCAGTTCCCTCCGGGGCTACAATGAGCAGTTCTTC. Translating it yields CASSSLRGYNEQFF.

As concerns this clone: This sample includes further DNA sequences coding for the same CDR3. V and J are TRBV5-1 and TRBJ1-1; D remains unclear. This CDR3 comprises 13 residues. Trimming took off 0 bases at V and 1 base at J, with 4 bases between the two ends. CDR1 SGHRS and CDR2 YFSETQ come from the germline V gene. The DNA of the CDR3 is TGCGCCAGCAGCTTGGGACGGAACACTGAAGCTTTCTTT. Protein product: CASSLGRNTEAFF.

The genes are TRBV28 and TRBJ1-2, with D unclear. CDR3 length: 13 amino acids. Germline CDR1 MDHEN, CDR2 SYDVKM. The V and J ends lost 6 bases and 2 bases respectively, with 10 bases between them. In DNA, the CDR3 is TGTGCCAGCAGATTAACAGACAACTATGGCTACACCTTC. This encodes CASRLTDNYGYTF.

Notes on this clone: Other DNA sequences of this sample code for an identical CDR3. The CDR3 DNA follows: TGCGCCAGCAGCCTCGGACTAGCGGGAGGCTACACCGGGGAGCTGTTTTTT. Protein sequence: CASSLGLAGGYTGELFF. This rearrangement joins TRBV4-1 to TRBJ2-2; TRBD2 matches 14 bases. Germline CDR1 and CDR2: MGHRA and YSYEKL. This CDR3 is 17 amino acids long. V lost 4 bases and J lost 3; bases outside the gene matches: 4.

The chain employs TRBV18 and TRBJ1-4; possibly TRBD1 for D (5 bases). Germline loops: CDR1 KGHSH, CDR2 LQKENI. This CDR3 has 15 residues. Trimming removed 1 base at V and 8 bases at J, with 14 bases between. The chain's CDR3 is CASSPRSGYGEKLFF. CDR3 sequence (DNA): TGTGCCAGCTCACCACGGTCAGGGTACGGGGAAAAACTGTTTTTT.

The chain joins TRBV2 to TRBJ2-7; unclear D gene. The germline V gene has CDR1 SNHLY and CDR2 FYNNEI. The CDR3 runs to 13 residues. Trimming shortened V by 5 bases and J by 2 bases, and 10 bases separated the two germline ends. CDR3 sequence: CASSPDGAYEQYF. CDR3 nucleotides: TGTGCCAGCAGTCCGGATGGTGCCTACGAGCAGTACTTC.

J is TRBJ1-3 and V is TRBV27; tentatively, D is TRBD1 (6 bases). CDR1 is MNHEY and CDR2 is SMNVEV in the germline V gene (reference sequence). Trimming left V 5 bases short and J 4 bases short, with 12 bases between. This CDR3 spans 14 amino acids. In DNA, the CDR3 is TGTGCCAGCAGTAATACAGGGACGGGAAACACCATATATTTT. It is translated as CASSNTGTGNTIYF.

The chain carries TRBV4-1 and TRBJ2-5, with no clear D. Trimming took off 2 bases at V and 4 bases at J, with 11 bases between the two ends. The length of the CDR3 is 14 residues. The germline gives CDR1 MGHRA, CDR2 YSYEKL. CDR3 residues: CASSQYGPGETQYF. CDR3 bases: TGCGCCAGCAGCCAATATGGACCAGGAGAGACCCAGTACTTC.

The rearrangement joins TRBV2 to TRBJ1-5, with D maybe TRBD1 (5 bases). With 8 bases removed from V and 2 bases from J, the gap between germline ends came to 22 bases. The CDR3 loop spans 17 amino acids. Germline V gives CDR1 SNHLY, CDR2 FYNNEI. DNA of the CDR3: TGTGCCAGCCGGGGACGGCGGAACTTTAAGGGCAATCAGCCCCAGCATTTT. It is translated as CASRGRRNFKGNQPQHF.

The rearrangement joins TRBV5-4 to TRBJ2-5; D uncertain. This CDR3 region has 12 residues. V was trimmed by 3 bases and J by 7 bases, leaving 10 bases between them. Germline CDR1 reads SGHNT; CDR2 reads YYREEE (reference sequence). CDR3 sequence reads: CASSSDSWTQYF. For the CDR3, the DNA is TGTGCCAGCAGCTCAGATAGCTGGACCCAGTACTTC.

This clone was recorded once. The chain is built from TRBV5-4 and TRBJ2-3, with 11 bases matching TRBD2. The CDR3 loop spans 16 amino acids. Germline trimming cut 4 bases from V and 2 bases from J; bases unmatched to any gene: 6. Germline assignment: CDR1 SGHNT and CDR2 YYREEE (reference sequence). The CDR3 is CASSAGTSGPTDTQYF. CDR3 in DNA: TGTGCCAGCAGCGCCGGGACTAGCGGACCCACAGATACGCAGTATTTT.

The CDR3 nucleotides are TGCAGCGTTGAATTGGGACAAATCCGGGAGCTGTTTTTT. It translates to CSVELGQIRELFF. The rearrangement links TRBV29-1 to TRBJ2-2; D is perhaps TRBD1 (6 bases). In germline, CDR1 is SQVTM, CDR2 ANQGSEA. Trimming took off 2 bases at V and 9 bases at J, with 13 bases between the two ends. This CDR3 contains 13 residues.

The table lists this clone with a count of one. The chain is built from TRBV5-1 and TRBJ1-3; D is unclear. The CDR3 is 17 amino acids. Germline loops: CDR1 SGHRS, CDR2 YFSETQ. Trimming shortened V by 0 bases and J by 2 bases, and 15 bases separated the two germline ends. CDR3 nucleotide sequence: TGCGCCAGCAGCTTGGAAGCCACCCGGAGAACTGGAAACACCATATATTTT. This sequence encodes CASSLEATRRTGNTIYF.

The CDR3 DNA reads TGTGCCAGCAGCCCGGGACTAGCGGGAGTCTACGAGCAGTACTTC. Amino acids: CASSPGLAGVYEQYF. The rearrangement joins TRBV7-7 to TRBJ2-7; 14 nucleotides match TRBD2. Germline CDR1 and CDR2: SSHAT and FNYEAQ (reference sequence). V shed 5 bases, J shed 3 bases, and the junction held 3 bases outside the gene matches. The CDR3 is made up of 15 amino acids.

The rearrangement joins TRBV29-1 to TRBJ2-5, with 8 bases fitting TRBD2. The V segment lost 5 bases and the J segment 3 bases; nucleotides outside the gene matches: 8. There are 14 residues in the CDR3. Germline CDR1 is SQVTM and CDR2 is ANQGSEA. The CDR3 DNA is TGCAGCGTTACGGGGGGACTAGTAAAAGAGACCCAGTACTTC. Amino acids: CSVTGGLVKETQYF.

The chain recombines TRBV4-2 with TRBJ1-6, with 7 bases identical to TRBD1. The ends lost 3 bases at V and 5 bases at J; junction bases unmatched: 7. In germline, CDR1 is LGHNA, CDR2 YNFKEQ. The CDR3 spans 16 residues. The CDR3 coding sequence is TGTGCCAGCAGCCATGCCTCCGGGACAGATAATTCACCCCTCCACTTT. It yields the protein CASSHASGTDNSPLHF.

The genes are TRBV5-1 and TRBJ2-3, with 10 bases lining up with TRBD2. The germline CDR1 and CDR2 sequences are SGHRS and YFSETQ. V was clipped by 0 bases and J by 4 bases; unmatched bases: 5. This CDR3 has 16 residues. CDR3 sequence (DNA): TGCGCCAGCAGCTTGGAGGTAGCGGGAGGAGCAGATACGCAGTATTTT. Protein product: CASSLEVAGGADTQYF.

The chain joins TRBV13 to TRBJ2-6; D tentatively fits TRBD1 or TRBD2 (5 bases each). Trimming shortened V by 5 bases and J by 0 bases, and 17 bases separated the two germline ends. Germline loops: CDR1 PRHDT, CDR2 FYEKMQ (reference sequence). The CDR3 spans 18 residues. DNA of the CDR3: TGTGCCAGCAGCCCATTTAAGAGGGGCGGCTCTGGGGCCAACGTCCTGACTTTC. Protein: CASSPFKRGGSGANVLTF. Together with reference TRBV13 and TRBJ2-6, the CDR3 gives the full variable domain: AAGVIQSPRHLIKEKRETATLKCYPIPRHDTVYWYQQGPGQDPQFLISFYEKMQSDKGSIPDRFSAQQFSDYHSELNMSSLELGDSALYFCASSPFKRGGSGANVLTFGAGSRLTVL.

This clone was observed once. The chain recombines TRBV27 with TRBJ2-2, with D hard to call. The CDR3 contains 14 residues. Trimming took 6 bases from V and 3 from J, leaving 11 bases between them. Germline V gives CDR1 MNHEY, CDR2 SMNVEV (reference sequence). CDR3 DNA: TGTGCCAGCAGCTTGTTCCGCGACACCGGGGAGCTGTTTTTT. It translates to CASSLFRDTGELFF.

The chain has TRBV10-3 and TRBJ2-1; no reliable D call. CDR3 size: 11 residues. Trimming stripped 8 bases from V and 4 bases from J, with 6 bases between. Germline CDR1 and CDR2: ENHRY and SYGVKD. The CDR3: CAIGDYNEQFF. The DNA for the CDR3 is TGTGCCATCGGGGATTACAATGAGCAGTTCTTC.

The chain recombines TRBV19 with TRBJ2-2; the D gene could be TRBD1 or TRBD2 (5 bases each). Germline values: CDR1 LNHDA, CDR2 SQIVND (reference sequence). Trimming took 7 bases from V and 1 from J, leaving 13 bases between them. This CDR3 contains 15 residues. DNA for the CDR3: TGTGCCAGTATTCCAGCAGGGAGGAACACCGGGGAGCTGTTTTTT. It encodes CASIPAGRNTGELFF.

The chain carries TRBV28 and TRBJ1-1; D is undetermined. From germline, CDR1 is MDHEN and CDR2 SYDVKM. This CDR3 is 15 amino acids long. The V end lost 2 bases, the J end lost 0 bases, and 10 bases lay between the germline ends. The CDR3 is CASSLPPPLNTEAFF. The CDR3 region has the DNA TGTGCCAGCAGTTTACCCCCACCTTTGAACACTGAAGCTTTCTTT.

The chain recombines TRBV7-2 with TRBJ1-1, with 7 nucleotides matching TRBD1. With V trimmed by 2 bases and J by 5 bases, 5 bases remained unmatched. The CDR3 runs to 14 residues. Germline V gives CDR1 SGHTA, CDR2 FQGNSA. The CDR3 coding sequence is TGTGCCAGCAGCTTATCGTCAGGGGGGACTGAAGCTTTCTTT. Translating gives CASSLSSGGTEAFF.